This passage covers 30 T cell receptor beta chains from one sample sequenced in a study of shared clonotypes between healthy human individuals. Profiling relied on immunoSEQ multiplex PCR, and the TCRdb table lists in-frame clones only, not all of them. This sample has some 1.5 million clones, with 95% to 97% found just once. The material sequenced was naive CD4+ T cells sorted from blood. Subset reported: CD45RA+ positively selected. These receptors originate from a man aged 30 to 45 in good health.

The chain has TRBV7-2 and TRBJ2-7; the D call may be TRBD1 or TRBD2 (6 bases each). Trimming removed 2 bases at V and 2 bases at J, with 16 bases between. Germline loops: CDR1 SGHTA, CDR2 FQGNSA. CDR3 length: 16 amino acids. Written as DNA, the CDR3 is TGTGCCAGCAGCTTACTTGGCGAGGGGGGAGCCTACGAGCAGTACTTC. This sequence encodes CASSLLGEGGAYEQYF.

A single count supports this clone. The chain is built from TRBV2 and TRBJ2-7, with TRBD2 matching over 9 bases. CDR1 is SNHLY and CDR2 is FYNNEI in the germline V gene. Trimming at V came to 10 bases and at J to 7 bases, leaving 17 bases not matched to a gene. The CDR3 loop spans 15 amino acids. The CDR3 region has the DNA TGTGCCATCGCTCGTAGCGGGAGTAGGGAAGGGGAGCAGTACTTC. It specifies CAIARSGSREGEQYF. Using reference TRBV2 and TRBJ2-7 for the parts outside the CDR3, the full variable domain is EPEVTQTPSHQVTQMGQEVILRCVPISNHLYFYWYRQILGQKVEFLVSFYNNEISEKSEIFDDQFSVERPDGSNFTLKIRSTKLEDSAMYFCAIARSGSREGEQYFGPGTRLTVT.

The chain recombines TRBV5-1 with TRBJ1-1; 11 bases are a match to TRBD1. The CDR3 covers 16 residues. CDR1 is SGHRS and CDR2 is YFSETQ in the germline V gene. V was pared by 0 bases and J by 4 bases, with 5 bases of the junction left unmatched. The CDR3: CASSLEFGTGGTEAFF. As DNA, the CDR3 is TGCGCCAGCAGCTTGGAGTTCGGGACAGGGGGCACTGAAGCTTTCTTT.

This chain connects TRBV6-1 to TRBJ1-1; 7 positions agree with TRBD1. V lost 11 bases to trimming and J lost 5 bases; unmatched junction nucleotides: 8. From germline, CDR1 is MNHNS and CDR2 SASEGT. The CDR3 runs to 12 residues. CDR3 sequence: CAARQGGTEAFF. DNA of the CDR3: TGTGCCGCCAGACAGGGTGGGACTGAAGCTTTCTTT.

The V gene is TRBV7-8, the J gene TRBJ1-3; tentative D call: TRBD1 (5 bases). Germline CDR1 reads SGHVS; CDR2 reads FQNEAQ. Trimming took off 0 bases at V and 4 bases at J, with 10 bases between the two ends. This CDR3 comprises 15 residues. The CDR3 nucleotides read TGTGCCAGCAGCTTAGCGTCGAGGGGCGGAAACACCATATATTTT. This gives the protein CASSLASRGGNTIYF.

This chain joins TRBV15 and TRBJ1-1; D gene unclear. V dropped 0 bases and J dropped 3 bases, with 11 bases sitting between them. The CDR3 runs 15 residues. CDR1 and CDR2 (germline): LNHNV, YYDKDF (reference sequence). CDR3 residues: CATSRDPGRDTEAFF. The DNA of the CDR3 is TGTGCCACCAGCAGAGATCCGGGAAGGGACACTGAAGCTTTCTTT.

The rearrangement links TRBV15 to TRBJ1-4; 8 nucleotides match TRBD1. CDR1 and CDR2 (germline): LNHNV, YYDKDF (reference sequence). V was pared by 1 base and J by 7 bases, with 8 bases of the junction left unmatched. The CDR3 spans 16 residues. The chain's CDR3 is CATSRVSGTGGEKLFF. CDR3 sequence (DNA): TGTGCCACCAGCAGAGTATCCGGGACAGGAGGTGAAAAACTGTTTTTT.

To note about this clone: The sample has other DNA sequences that encode this CDR3 too. Here the CDR3 reads CASSQGLAGLYEQYF. The CDR3 DNA reads as TGTGCCAGCAGCCAGGGACTAGCGGGACTTTACGAGCAGTACTTC. V usage is TRBV14 and J usage is TRBJ2-7; TRBD2 matches at 13 bases. Trimming cost V 3 bases and J 4 bases; bases outside gene matches: 3. CDR3 length equals 15 residues. The germline gives CDR1 SGHDN, CDR2 FVKESK.

The V gene is TRBV15, the J gene TRBJ2-5; 12 bases match TRBD2. Germline values: CDR1 LNHNV, CDR2 YYDKDF (reference sequence). After removal of 3 bases from V and 4 bases from J, the junction contained 3 bases not matched to a gene. This CDR3 has 15 amino acids. CDR3 region: CATSSELAGGETQYF. As DNA, the CDR3 is TGTGCCACCAGCAGTGAACTAGCGGGAGGAGAGACCCAGTACTTC. Together with reference TRBV15 and TRBJ2-5, the CDR3 gives the full variable domain: DAMVIQNPRYQVTQFGKPVTLSCSQTLNHNVMYWYQQKSSQAPKLLFHYYDKDFNNEADTPDNFQSRRPNTSFCFLDIRSPGLGDTAMYLCATSSELAGGETQYFGPGTRLLVL.

The gene calls are TRBV6-5 and TRBJ1-1; D gene uncertain. Germline CDR1 is MNHEY and CDR2 is SVGAGI. Trimming stripped 0 bases from V and 6 bases from J, with 8 bases between. CDR3 length: 13 amino acids. The CDR3 DNA is TGTGCCAGCAGTTACTCACGCCACGCTGAAGCTTTCTTT. As protein: CASSYSRHAEAFF.

This sequence joins TRBV28 and TRBJ1-1; 7 positions match TRBD1. Germline V gives CDR1 MDHEN, CDR2 SYDVKM. The CDR3 contains 15 residues. V shed 6 bases, J shed 0 bases, and the junction held 7 bases outside the gene matches. The CDR3 nucleotides read TGTGCCAGCAGGTCGGGACAGCGACTGAACACTGAAGCTTTCTTT. Its translation: CASRSGQRLNTEAFF. The full variable domain, with the rest looked up from reference TRBV28 and TRBJ1-1, is DVKVTQSSRYLVKRTGEKVFLECVQDMDHENMFWYRQDPGLGLRLIYFSYDVKMKEKGDIPEGYSVSREKKERFSLILESASTNQTSMYLCASRSGQRLNTEAFFGQGTRLTVV.

This rearrangement joins TRBV6-1 to TRBJ2-1, with 13 bases lining up with TRBD2. CDR3 length: 14 amino acids. The germline V gene encodes CDR1 MNHNS and CDR2 SASEGT. The junction had 0 bases not matched to a gene; V was cut back by 8 bases and J by 2 bases. Here the CDR3 DNA reads TGTGCCAGCGGACTAGCGGGAGCCTACAATGAGCAGTTCTTC. Amino acids: CASGLAGAYNEQFF.

The V and J genes are TRBV30 and TRBJ1-3; no clear D gene. The CDR3 spans 15 residues. Germline CDR1 and CDR2: GTSNPN and SVGIG (reference sequence). V lost 5 bases, J lost 0 bases, and 14 bases lay in between. The CDR3 here is CAWSVGRISGNTIYF. In nucleotides, the CDR3 is TGTGCCTGGTCGGTCGGACGGATCTCTGGAAACACCATATATTTT.

The chain couples TRBV9 to TRBJ2-1, with 7 bases lining up with TRBD2. The CDR3 has 15 amino acids. J was trimmed by 0 bases and V by 2 bases; bases with no gene match: 2. Germline CDR1 reads SGDLS; CDR2 reads YYNGEE. CDR3 in amino acids: CASSVGTISYNEQFF. CDR3 nucleotides: TGTGCCAGCAGCGTGGGGACTATCTCCTACAATGAGCAGTTCTTC.

In this sample, this clone turned up once. The gene calls are TRBV5-1 and TRBJ2-1; 10 bases align to TRBD2. Germline V lookup: CDR1 SGHRS, CDR2 YFSETQ. J gave up 9 bases and V 7 bases, and 13 bases lay outside the gene matches. The CDR3 extends over 15 amino acids. This CDR3 reads CASSRGLAGGPEQFF. CDR3 nucleotides: TGCGCCAGCTCCCGGGGCTTAGCGGGAGGCCCTGAGCAGTTCTTC.

This chain links TRBV10-3 with TRBJ2-6; the D is unclear. Trimming stripped 3 bases from V and 0 bases from J, with 12 bases between. The germline V gene encodes CDR1 ENHRY and CDR2 SYGVKD. CDR3 length equals 17 residues. The CDR3 spells CAISDPVGLSGANVLTF. The CDR3 nucleotides read TGTGCCATCAGTGACCCAGTGGGTCTCTCTGGGGCCAACGTCCTGACTTTC.

The gene calls are TRBV7-6 and TRBJ2-7; the D gene is possibly TRBD2 (6 bases). This CDR3 has 17 residues. Germline lookup yields CDR1 SGHVS and CDR2 FNYEAQ. Between the trimmed V and J ends, which lost 1 base and 0 bases, there was a span of 16 bases. The CDR3 loop is CASSLGSSSGGSYEQYF. The CDR3 nucleotides read TGTGCCAGCAGCTTAGGTTCGAGTAGCGGAGGCTCCTACGAGCAGTACTTC.

The rearrangement links TRBV15 to TRBJ2-7; D not certain. The V end was cut by 4 bases, the J end by 6 bases, with 10 bases between. Germline CDR1 and CDR2: LNHNV and YYDKDF (reference sequence). CDR3 length: 12 residues. The CDR3 loop reads CATSTYLGEQYF. The CDR3 DNA is TGTGCCACCAGCACCTATTTAGGCGAGCAGTACTTC.

This chain joins TRBV19 and TRBJ2-1; 9 bases are shared with TRBD2. V was pared by 4 bases and J by 9 bases, with 10 bases of the junction left unmatched. This CDR3 is built from 15 residues. Germline loops: CDR1 LNHDA, CDR2 SQIVND (reference sequence). CDR3 amino acids: CASSRRIAGDSEQFF. The DNA for the CDR3 is TGTGCCAGTAGTAGGCGAATAGCGGGAGACAGTGAGCAGTTCTTC.

The rearrangement joins TRBV5-1 to TRBJ2-7; tentative D call: TRBD1 (5 bases). Germline values: CDR1 SGHRS, CDR2 YFSETQ. The ends were cut back, 0 bases at V and 4 bases at J, with 11 bases in the middle. This CDR3 is built from 14 residues. The CDR3 sequence: CASSLATRDYEQYF. In nucleotides, the CDR3 is TGCGCCAGCAGCTTGGCCACCAGGGATTACGAGCAGTACTTC.

The CDR3 region is CASSQGAGTQTYGYTF. The DNA for the CDR3 is TGTGCCAGCAGCCAAGGTGCGGGGACACAAACTTATGGCTACACCTTC. The V gene is TRBV14, the J gene TRBJ1-2, with D maybe TRBD1 (6 bases). Germline CDR1 reads SGHDN; CDR2 reads FVKESK. The CDR3 has 16 amino acids. Trimming shortened V by 1 base and J by 5 bases, and 17 bases separated the two germline ends.

The chain has TRBV29-1 and TRBJ1-1; D call uncertain. Trimming left V 5 bases short and J 2 bases short, with 15 bases between. The length of the CDR3 is 14 residues. Germline CDR1 reads SQVTM; CDR2 reads ANQGSEA. CDR3 region: CSVLFPGPNTEAFF. In DNA form, the CDR3 reads TGCAGCGTTCTTTTTCCGGGTCCCAACACTGAAGCTTTCTTT.

V and J are TRBV5-6 and TRBJ1-5; no definite D call. The germline CDR1 and CDR2 sequences are SGHDT and YYEEEE. V was shortened by 2 bases and J by 9 bases, with 18 bases between the two germline ends. The CDR3 loop spans 15 amino acids. CDR3 sequence: CASSFGTSPGWPQHF. In DNA, the CDR3 is TGTGCCAGCAGCTTTGGCACCTCCCCCGGTTGGCCCCAGCATTTT.

V usage is TRBV23-1 and J usage is TRBJ2-7; tentatively, D is TRBD2 (5 bases). TRBV23-1 is identified as an open reading frame with a role that is uncertain. V was trimmed by 0 bases and J by 0 bases, leaving 15 bases between them. There are 17 residues in the CDR3. CDR3 nucleotides: TGCGCCAGCAGTCAATCGGGAGTAGGGTTTTTCTCCTACGAGCAGTACTTC. Its translation: CASSQSGVGFFSYEQYF.

This clone was observed a single time. Other DNA sequences of this sample code for an identical CDR3. The V call is TRBV14, the J call TRBJ2-4; D ambiguous. Germline values: CDR1 SGHDN, CDR2 FVKESK. The V end was cut by 1 base, the J end by 0 bases, with 4 bases between. The CDR3 consists of 14 residues. For the CDR3, the DNA is TGTGCCAGCAGCCAAGCGGGAGCCAAAAACATTCAGTACTTC. Protein sequence: CASSQAGAKNIQYF.

V is TRBV4-1 and J is TRBJ2-7; TRBD2 aligns across 10 bases. The trim removed 4 bases at V and 1 base at J, leaving 4 bases unmatched. Germline-derived CDR1 and CDR2 are MGHRA and YSYEKL. This CDR3 spans 15 amino acids. The CDR3 nucleotides are TGCGCCAGCAGCCCCCTAGCGGGAGTGTCCTACGAGCAGTACTTC. This translates into CASSPLAGVSYEQYF.

CDR3 in DNA: TGCGCCAGCAGCGGTGGACAGGGGGCGATGTTAGATACGCAGTATTTT. This codes for CASSGGQGAMLDTQYF. This chain links TRBV5-1 with TRBJ2-3; 11 bases are shared with TRBD1. The germline gives CDR1 SGHRS, CDR2 YFSETQ. The CDR3 loop spans 16 amino acids. Germline trimming cut 4 bases from V and 5 bases from J; bases unmatched to any gene: 9. The entire variable domain, with the rest obtained from reference TRBV5-1 and TRBJ2-3, is as follows: KAGVTQTPRYLIKTRGQQVTLSCSPISGHRSVSWYQQTPGQGLQFLFEYFSETQRNKGNFPGRFSGRQFSNSRSEMNVSTLELGDSALYLCASSGGQGAMLDTQYFGPGTRLTVL.

The J gene is TRBJ2-1, the V gene TRBV28; the match to TRBD2 covers 8 bases. Trimming took 6 bases from V and 5 from J; bases not matched to a gene: 6. Per the germline V gene, CDR1 is MDHEN and CDR2 is SYDVKM. CDR3 size: 14 residues. CDR3 DNA: TGTGCCAGCAGATTAGCGGGGCCCAACAATGAGCAGTTCTTC. It encodes CASRLAGPNNEQFF.

The chain uses TRBV6-1 and TRBJ2-3, with D possibly matching TRBD2 (5 bases). CDR3 length: 15 residues. V was pared by 1 base and J by 2 bases, with 10 bases between. From germline, CDR1 is MNHNS and CDR2 SASEGT. The DNA for the CDR3 is TGTGCCAGCAGTGAAGGGTGGACTGCCACAGATACGCAGTATTTT. As protein: CASSEGWTATDTQYF.

The chain recombines TRBV10-3 with TRBJ2-5; 7 bases are shared with TRBD1. In germline, CDR1 is ENHRY, CDR2 SYGVKD. The V gene end was trimmed by 8 bases and the J gene end by 0 bases; junction bases not matched to a gene: 3. This CDR3 region has 13 residues. CDR3 in DNA: TGTGCCATCGGAACAGGGGACCAAGAGACCCAGTACTTC. Its protein is CAIGTGDQETQYF.